The 25 T cell receptor beta chains given below trace back to one sample, sequenced in a study of T cells in Graves' hyperthyroidism and ophthalmopathy. Amplified TCR beta CDR3 regions derived from RNA transcripts. First-round RT-PCR of the TCR CDR3 relied on the HTBI primer set. TCRdb itself ran the multiplex PCR reads through MiXCR, one entry per CDR3 protein. Found here are some 500,000 distinct CDR3 sequences, approximately 24% of them singletons; the top ten hold about 10%. Sequenced input: blood. The receptor set was obtained from a woman aged 25-40 years with Graves' ophthalmopathy.

The sample holds many counts of this clonotype. The chain links TRBV7-9 to TRBJ1-1; no definite D call. The ends were cut back, 5 bases at V and 7 bases at J, with 11 bases in the middle. This CDR3 spans 12 amino acids. Germline CDR1 is SEHNR and CDR2 is FQNEAQ (reference sequence). CDR3 sequence (DNA): TGTGCCAGCAGCGATAGGGTTAATGAAGCTTTCTTT. It specifies CASSDRVNEAFF. Full variable domain (missing parts from reference TRBV7-9 and TRBJ1-1): DTGVSQNPRHKITKRGQNVTFRCDPISEHNRLYWYRQTLGQGPEFLTYFQNEAQLEKSRLLSDRFSAERPKGSFSTLEIQRTEQGDSAMYLCASSDRVNEAFFGQGTRLTVV.

V and J are TRBV30 and TRBJ2-7; 7 nucleotides agree with TRBD1. CDR1 and CDR2 from the germline V gene are GTSNPN and SVGIG (reference sequence). There are 14 residues in the CDR3. J gave up 2 bases and V 4 bases, and 8 bases lay outside the gene matches. DNA of the CDR3: TGTGCCTGGAACACCGGGACAGCGACCTACGAGCAGTACTTC. This codes for CAWNTGTATYEQYF.

This clonotype was recorded at least ten times. The chain uses TRBV6-2 or TRBV6-3 and TRBJ2-7; 11 bases line up with TRBD2. Trimming cost V 5 bases and J 4 bases; bases outside gene matches: 13. From germline, CDR1 is MNHEY and CDR2 SVGEGT. The CDR3 totals 17 residues. CDR3 in DNA: TGTGCCAGCAGTAAGGGGCGAACGGGACTAGCGGTTTACGAGCAGTACTTC. It encodes CASSKGRTGLAVYEQYF.

To note about this clonotype: A read error is possible here, since a much larger clone lies one base away. This chain connects TRBV27 to TRBJ2-5; TRBD2 matches 7 bases. CDR1 is MNHEY, CDR2 SMNVEV, per germline (reference sequence). The ends lost 6 bases at V and 3 bases at J; junction bases unmatched: 4. The CDR3 consists of 13 residues. CDR3 coding DNA: TGTGCCAGCAGCCGGACTAGGGAAGAGACCCAGTACTTC. Its protein product is CASSRTREETQYF.

In its sample, this clonotype was seen many times. The V gene is TRBV19, the J gene TRBJ1-2; a weak D match, TRBD1 (6 bases). V lost 4 bases to trimming and J lost 8 bases, with 23 bases between them. The CDR3 spans 16 residues. Germline V CDR1 and CDR2: LNHDA, SQIVND (reference sequence). As DNA, the CDR3 is TGTGCCAGTAGTACGTTTAGCGGGGGGGGCATCTACGGCTACACCTTC. It yields the protein CASSTFSGGGIYGYTF.

This clonotype was detected a few times. The gene calls are TRBV5-5 and TRBJ2-7, with a tentative D call TRBD1 (5 bases). This CDR3 comprises 14 residues. V lost 1 base and J 1 base, leaving 9 bases between the germline ends. Per the germline V gene, CDR1 is SGHKS and CDR2 is YYEKEE (reference sequence). CDR3 in DNA: TGTGCCAGCAGCTTGTGGTCAGGGTCCTACGAGCAGTACTTC. Amino acid sequence: CASSLWSGSYEQYF.

This clonotype was seen ten or more times. The chain uses TRBV30 and TRBJ2-7; D possibly corresponds to TRBD1 (6 bases). The CDR3 runs 15 residues. V was trimmed by 5 bases and J by 4 bases, leaving 21 bases between them. Germline loops: CDR1 GTSNPN, CDR2 SVGIG (reference sequence). DNA of the CDR3: TGTGCCTGGGCACAGGGTTCCAACGTTCTATACGAGCAGTACTTC. The encoded protein is CAWAQGSNVLYEQYF.

With regard to this clonotype: Without the conserved terminal phenylalanine or tryptophan, this CDR3 likely stems from a read error. No DNA is shown, since the ends of the CDR3 on it are uncertain; the CDR3 is the one TCRdb lists. The J gene is TRBJ2-7, the V gene TRBV6-4; the tabulated D call, TRBD2, remains unverified against the DNA. Looked up from germline, CDR1 is MRHNA and CDR2 is SNTAGT. The CDR3 comprises 12 residues, both ends counted. The CDR3 here is CASSKFASRWES.

This clonotype was found a few times. The chain joins TRBV7-3 to TRBJ1-1; D call uncertain. V was pared by 0 bases and J by 4 bases, with 9 bases between. The CDR3 runs 14 residues. Germline V gene data show CDR1 as SGHTA and CDR2 as FQGTGA. For the CDR3, the DNA is TGTGCCAGCAGCTTAACGGATGGCAGCACTGAAGCTTTCTTT. It specifies CASSLTDGSTEAFF.

The rearrangement uses TRBV11-2 and TRBJ1-6; D call uncertain. Trimming stripped 2 bases from V and 6 bases from J, with 11 bases between. The germline V gene encodes CDR1 SGHAT and CDR2 FQNNGV. The CDR3 covers 15 residues. The CDR3 nucleotides are TGTGCCAGCAGCTTAATGGCCGGGGTTAATTCACCCCTCCACTTT. Protein sequence: CASSLMAGVNSPLHF.

Details on this clonotype: A read error may explain this, as a much larger clone is one base away. This chain links TRBV6-1 with TRBJ2-2, with 9 nucleotides matching TRBD2. This CDR3 is 15 amino acids long. V lost 6 bases and J lost 0; bases outside the gene matches: 2. Germline V CDR1 and CDR2: MNHNS, SASEGT. The DNA of the CDR3 is TGTGCCAGCAGGCGACTAGCGGCGAACACCGGGGAGCTGTTTTTT. Its protein product is CASRRLAANTGELFF.

This chain links TRBV20-1 with TRBJ2-7; 16 bases align to TRBD2. Germline lookup yields CDR1 DFQATT and CDR2 SNEGSKA (reference sequence). J was trimmed by 7 bases and V by 5 bases; bases with no gene match: 8. CDR3 size: 15 residues. CDR3 sequence (DNA): TGCAGTGCTTCCGGGACTAGCGGGAGGGCGATGGAGCAGTACTTC. Protein sequence: CSASGTSGRAMEQYF.

The table lists this clonotype with many counts. The CDR3 sequence: CSARDSNRGQETQYF. CDR3 DNA sequence: TGCAGTGCTAGAGATTCCAACAGGGGGCAAGAGACCCAGTACTTC. The J gene is TRBJ2-5, the V gene TRBV20-1; TRBD1 matches at 8 bases. The CDR3 runs 15 residues. The junction had 5 bases not matched to a gene; V was cut back by 0 bases and J by 2 bases. Germline V CDR1 and CDR2: DFQATT, SNEGSKA (reference sequence).

A remark on this clonotype: The junction shows a germline mismatch at one end, possibly a read error. The rearrangement joins TRBV19 to TRBJ1-1; D unclear. The CDR3 consists of 11 residues. Germline V gene sequence: CDR1 LNHDA, CDR2 SQIVND (reference sequence). The CDR3 is CASFRNTEACF. CDR3 coding DNA: TGTGCCAGCTTTCGGAACACTGAAGCTTGCTTT.

This chain connects TRBV12-3 or TRBV12-4 to TRBJ2-2; TRBD2 agrees at 11 bases. The CDR3 loop spans 18 amino acids. Trimming at V came to 3 bases and at J to 5 bases, leaving 11 bases not matched to a gene. CDR3 nucleotides: TGTGCCAGCAGTTTTGGTTTTAGCGGGGGGGCGTATACCGGGGAGCTGTTTTTT. Translation: CASSFGFSGGAYTGELFF.

This clonotype was recorded many times. The genes are TRBV6-1 and TRBJ2-7; 10 nucleotides match TRBD2. Looked up from germline, CDR1 is MNHNS and CDR2 is SASEGT. This CDR3 spans 15 amino acids. Trimming took 2 bases from V and 0 from J; bases not matched to a gene: 1. DNA for the CDR3: TGTGCCAGCAGTGAAAGCGGGGGGGCCTCCTACGAGCAGTACTTC. It translates to CASSESGGASYEQYF.

This chain links TRBV6-5 with TRBJ2-7; D may be TRBD2 (5 bases). V shed 0 bases and J shed 4 bases, with 7 bases lying between them. Germline-derived CDR1 and CDR2 are MNHEY and SVGAGI. The CDR3 length is 13 residues. The CDR3 DNA sequence: TGTGCCAGCAGTTACTCCCGGGAATACGAGCAGTACTTC. Translating it yields CASSYSREYEQYF.

This clonotype came up many times. This chain links TRBV4-3 with TRBJ1-1; D is unresolved. CDR1 LGHNA and CDR2 YSLEER come from the germline V gene. The CDR3 is 14 residues long. V lost 2 bases, J lost 3 bases, and 10 bases lay in between. The CDR3 region has the DNA TGCGCCAGCAGCCAAAACGACTGGGACACTGAAGCTTTCTTT. It yields the protein CASSQNDWDTEAFF.

There are a few counts of this clonotype. The CDR3 is CASRDRASNQPQHF. The CDR3 DNA reads as TGTGCCTCTCGGGACAGGGCTAGCAATCAGCCCCAGCATTTT. The chain joins TRBV2 to TRBJ1-5; 9 nucleotides align to TRBD1. V shed 11 bases and J 0 bases; nucleotides not matched to a gene: 5. Germline loops: CDR1 SNHLY, CDR2 FYNNEI. CDR3 length: 14 residues.

This clonotype was detected ten times or more. The chain employs TRBV20-1 and TRBJ2-7, with a tentative D call TRBD1 (6 bases). The CDR3 is made up of 14 amino acids. Germline V gene lookup returns CDR1 DFQATT and CDR2 SNEGSKA (reference sequence). V was clipped by 5 bases and J by 3 bases, with 17 bases between them. CDR3 sequence: CSARRDNPNYEQYF. The CDR3 DNA is TGCAGTGCTCGCCGGGACAACCCAAACTACGAGCAGTACTTC.

This clonotype was found many times. The rearrangement links TRBV12-3 or TRBV12-4 to TRBJ2-3, with 7 bases matching TRBD2. This CDR3 is 11 amino acids long. V was clipped by 7 bases and J by 10 bases; unmatched bases: 5. CDR3 protein: CASTLGGAQYF. CDR3 DNA sequence: TGTGCCAGCACCCTGGGAGGGGCGCAGTATTTT.

There are many counts of this clonotype. The gene calls are TRBV2 and TRBJ2-2, with 11 bases fitting TRBD2. CDR1 and CDR2 from the germline V gene are SNHLY and FYNNEI. Losses at the gene ends were 8 bases for V and 5 bases for J; bases not matched to a gene: 16. The CDR3 runs 18 residues. This CDR3 reads CASPLVVAGGPWTGELFF. CDR3 bases: TGTGCCAGCCCTCTGGTAGTAGCGGGGGGGCCATGGACCGGGGAGCTGTTTTTT. The full variable domain, its missing parts supplied by reference TRBV2 and TRBJ2-2, is EPEVTQTPSHQVTQMGQEVILRCVPISNHLYFYWYRQILGQKVEFLVSFYNNEISEKSEIFDDQFSVERPDGSNFTLKIRSTKLEDSAMYFCASPLVVAGGPWTGELFFGEGSRLTVL.

This clonotype occurred many times. The chain has TRBV12-3 or TRBV12-4 and TRBJ1-5, with TRBD1 as a possible D gene (6 bases). This CDR3 has 14 amino acids. V shed 8 bases and J shed 1 base, with 12 bases lying between them. The CDR3 nucleotides read TGTGCCAGCGGGGGGCCCTCAAGCAATCAGCCCCAGCATTTT. It codes for CASGGPSSNQPQHF.

The CDR3 loop is CASRAQGDVTEAFF. The CDR3 DNA follows: TGTGCCAGCAGGGCACAGGGGGACGTCACTGAAGCTTTCTTT. The chain has TRBV6-4 and TRBJ1-1, with 8 bases fitting TRBD1. With V trimmed by 6 bases and J by 4 bases, 7 bases remained unmatched. In germline, CDR1 is MRHNA, CDR2 SNTAGT. This CDR3 contains 14 residues.

This clonotype was recorded many times. This sequence joins TRBV6-4 and TRBJ1-1; D is uncertain. There are 13 residues in the CDR3. In germline, CDR1 is MRHNA, CDR2 SNTAGT. The V end was cut by 8 bases, the J end by 4 bases, with 14 bases between. The CDR3 here is CASLPPPGTEAFF. The CDR3 DNA reads TGTGCCAGCCTTCCCCCACCGGGCACTGAAGCTTTCTTT.